This entry describes one T cell receptor beta chain. In the authors' workflow: Quantification of nucleated cells was approximated via reference gene primer amplification. Using immunoSEQ multiplex PCR, the repertoire was profiled, and TCRdb retains in-frame clones only, with some absent. The DNA was the basis for D and trimming; V, J and clone size are from that table. The profile shows 50,000 to 70,000 clones, approximately 84% of them singletons. This record belongs to a study of blood T cell repertoires in COVID-19. About the study: Spain, Italy and the United States supplied samples that represented acute and convalescent COVID-19. The cDNA or gDNA used as material had been derived from T cells, B-cell-depleted T cells, or PBMCs.

Trimming took off 6 bases at V and 0 bases at J, with 5 bases between the two ends. The CDR3 runs 12 residues. The V gene's germline CDR1 is SNHLY and CDR2 FYNNEI. Sequencing input: peripheral blood. This sequence originates from a man aged 65 to 79 with active COVID-19. The genes are TRBV2 and TRBJ2-5; D is perhaps TRBD2 (5 bases). The CDR3 nucleotides are TGTGCCAGCAGGGAGGACCAAGAGACCCAGTACTTC. The encoded protein is CASREDQETQYF.